This note documents a single T cell receptor (beta chain) sequence. Profiled with immunoSEQ multiplex PCR; TCRdb holds only in-frame clones, not every one. The data hold some 40,000 clones, with around nine tenths observed a single time. The sample originates from a study of blood T cell repertoires in COVID-19. The CDR3 has 19 residues. Germline lookup yields CDR1 SGHVS and CDR2 FNYEAQ. After removal of 2 bases from V and 2 bases from J, the junction contained 13 bases not matched to a gene. The chain employs TRBV7-6 and TRBJ2-1; 9 bases are a match to TRBD2. This clonotype was sampled from a man aged 50-60 years with COVID-19, enrolled during active disease. Sequenced input: peripheral blood. As DNA, the CDR3 is TGTGCCAGCAGCTTAATAATTTCGCGAGCGGGAGGAACCTACAATGAGCAGTTCTTC. Residues: CASSLIISRAGGTYNEQFF. Filled out from reference TRBV7-6 and TRBJ2-1, the complete variable domain reads GAGVSQSPRYKVTKRGQDVALRCDPISGHVSLYWYRQALGQGPEFLTYFNYEAQQDKSGLPNDRFSAERPEGSISTLTIQRTEQRDSAMYRCASSLIISRAGGTYNEQFFGPGTRLTVL.